This TCR beta chain was profiled in a study of T cells in women clearing cervical HPV infection. About the study: HLA type could not be excluded as a confounder. Study findings and constraints: CIN3+ cases had significantly higher TCR richness than controls; evenness did not differ.

Details on this clone: The antigen remains unidentified. The sequence runs out 3 residues before the end of the CDR3; the remainder is reconstructed from the germline J gene.

CDR1 and CDR2 from the germline V gene are LNHDA and SQIVND (reference sequence). V shed 6 bases and J shed 6 bases, with 12 bases lying between them. The CDR3 has 12 residues. TCR beta CDR3 amplified by multiplex PCR from roughly 1,300 ng genomic DNA. TCRdb's table, derived via immunoSEQ multiplex PCR, lists solely in-frame clones and lacks some. Recorded for this sample: approximately 24,000 clones. Source material: blood buffy coat. The sequence came from a woman between 18 and 70 years old with a cervical HPV16 infection that either progressed to CIN3+ or cleared (not recorded which). This chain connects TRBV19 to TRBJ2-7; D is unresolved. CDR3 amino acids: CASRTTRPEQYF. The CDR3 DNA, read in part, is TGTGCCAGTAGAACAACACGCCCCGAG.